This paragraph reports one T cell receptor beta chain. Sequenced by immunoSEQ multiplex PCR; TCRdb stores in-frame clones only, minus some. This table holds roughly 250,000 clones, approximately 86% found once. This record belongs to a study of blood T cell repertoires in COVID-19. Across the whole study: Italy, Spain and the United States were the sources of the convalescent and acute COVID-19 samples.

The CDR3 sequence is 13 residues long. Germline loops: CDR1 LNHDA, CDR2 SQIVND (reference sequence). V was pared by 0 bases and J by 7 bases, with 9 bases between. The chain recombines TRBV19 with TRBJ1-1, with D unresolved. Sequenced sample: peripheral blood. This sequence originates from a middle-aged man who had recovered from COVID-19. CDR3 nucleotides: TGTGCCAGTAGTATAGAGGTGCGGGTTGAAGCTTTCTTT. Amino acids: CASSIEVRVEAFF.